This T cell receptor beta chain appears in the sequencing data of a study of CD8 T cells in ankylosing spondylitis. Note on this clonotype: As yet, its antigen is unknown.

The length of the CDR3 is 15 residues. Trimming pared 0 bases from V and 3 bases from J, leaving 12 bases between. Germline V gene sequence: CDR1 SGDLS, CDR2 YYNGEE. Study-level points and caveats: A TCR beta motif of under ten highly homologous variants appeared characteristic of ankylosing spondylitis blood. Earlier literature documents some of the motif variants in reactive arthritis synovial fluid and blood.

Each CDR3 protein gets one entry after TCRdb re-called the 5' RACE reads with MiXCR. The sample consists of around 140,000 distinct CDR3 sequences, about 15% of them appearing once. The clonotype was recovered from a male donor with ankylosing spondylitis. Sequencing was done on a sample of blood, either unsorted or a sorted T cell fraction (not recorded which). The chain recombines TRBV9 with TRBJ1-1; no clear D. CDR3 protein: CASSVGMGMHTEAFF. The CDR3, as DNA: TGTGCCAGCAGCGTAGGTATGGGCATGCACACTGAAGCTTTCTTT.